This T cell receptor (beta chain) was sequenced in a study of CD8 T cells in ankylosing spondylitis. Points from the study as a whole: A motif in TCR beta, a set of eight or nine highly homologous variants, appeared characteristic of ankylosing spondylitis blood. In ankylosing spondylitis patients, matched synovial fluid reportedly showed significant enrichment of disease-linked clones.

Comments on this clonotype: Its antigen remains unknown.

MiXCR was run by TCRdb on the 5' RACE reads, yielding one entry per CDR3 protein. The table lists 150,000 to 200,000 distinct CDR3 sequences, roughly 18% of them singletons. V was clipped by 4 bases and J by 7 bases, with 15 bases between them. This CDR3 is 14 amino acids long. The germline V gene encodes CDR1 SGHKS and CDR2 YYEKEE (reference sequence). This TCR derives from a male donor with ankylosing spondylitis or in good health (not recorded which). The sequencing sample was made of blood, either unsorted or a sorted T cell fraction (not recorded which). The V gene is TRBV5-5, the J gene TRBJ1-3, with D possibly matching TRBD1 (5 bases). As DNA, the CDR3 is TGTGCCAGCAGCCACCCCGGGACCTCGAACACCATATATTTT. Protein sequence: CASSHPGTSNTIYF.